This T cell receptor beta chain appears in the sequencing data of a study of shared clonotypes between healthy human individuals. Study-wide findings and caveats: Measured sharing among donors was expected to vary with sequencing depth.

Some clones are missing from TCRdb's copy, which holds only in-frame ones; the method was immunoSEQ multiplex PCR. The sample lists more than 2 million clones; 85% to 95% were seen once. With regard to this clone: The target antigen is unknown.

With 8 bases removed from V and 0 bases from J, the gap between germline ends came to 14 bases. The CDR3 is made up of 14 amino acids. Germline V gives CDR1 SNHLY, CDR2 FYNNEI. The specimen sequenced was naive CD4+ T cells sorted from blood. Subset reported: CD45RA+ positively selected. The chain carries TRBV2 and TRBJ2-7, with a possible D match to TRBD2 (5 bases). The TCR sequence derives from a man between 18 and 29 years old in good health. CDR3 amino acids: CASLVSGNSYEQYF. Written as DNA, the CDR3 is TGTGCCAGCCTAGTAAGCGGCAACTCCTACGAGCAGTACTTC.